The 3 T cell receptor beta chains reported below all come from one sample, sequenced in a study of CD8 T cells in ankylosing spondylitis. TCRdb reanalysed the 5' RACE reads using MiXCR and keeps one entry per CDR3 protein. The data show 150,000 to 200,000 distinct CDR3 sequences, 15% to 20% seen once. Sequenced: blood, either unsorted or a sorted T cell fraction (not recorded which). The receptors come from a male donor with ankylosing spondylitis or in good health (not recorded which).

J is TRBJ2-1 and V is TRBV28; D is unclear. V shed 1 base and J shed 12 bases, with 19 bases lying between them. The CDR3 covers 15 residues. CDR1 and CDR2 (germline): MDHEN, SYDVKM. CDR3 sequence reads: CASSLSRAGAKGQFF. The CDR3, as DNA: TGTGCCAGCAGTTTATCCAGAGCCGGCGCGAAAGGGCAGTTCTTC.

The chain links TRBV7-6 to TRBJ1-2; TRBD1 matches 9 bases. The CDR3 totals 13 residues. V dropped 5 bases and J dropped 8; count of bases not matched to a gene: 6. CDR1 and CDR2 (germline): SGHVS, FNYEAQ. The chain's CDR3 is CASSTRTGDGYTF. The CDR3 nucleotides are TGTGCCAGCAGCACCCGGACAGGGGACGGCTACACCTTC.

This clonotype was counted ten times or more. This chain joins TRBV5-1 and TRBJ1-1, with a weak D call TRBD1 (5 bases). CDR3 size: 14 residues. The V end lost 6 bases, the J end lost 2 bases, and 14 bases lay between the germline ends. The germline V gene encodes CDR1 SGHRS and CDR2 YFSETQ. CDR3 in amino acids: CASTHLGVNTEAFF. The DNA for the CDR3 is TGCGCCAGCACCCATCTAGGGGTAAACACTGAAGCTTTCTTT.